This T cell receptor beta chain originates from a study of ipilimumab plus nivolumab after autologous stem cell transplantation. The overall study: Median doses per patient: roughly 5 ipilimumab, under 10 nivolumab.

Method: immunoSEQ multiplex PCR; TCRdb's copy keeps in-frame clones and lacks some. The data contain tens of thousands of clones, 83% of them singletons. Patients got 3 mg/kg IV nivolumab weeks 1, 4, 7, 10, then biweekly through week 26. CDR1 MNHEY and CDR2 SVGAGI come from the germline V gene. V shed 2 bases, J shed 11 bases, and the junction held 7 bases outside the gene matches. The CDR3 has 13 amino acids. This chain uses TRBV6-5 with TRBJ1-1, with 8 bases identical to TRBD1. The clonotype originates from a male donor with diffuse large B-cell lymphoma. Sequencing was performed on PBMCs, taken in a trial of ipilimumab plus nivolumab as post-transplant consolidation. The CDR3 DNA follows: TGTGCCAGCAGTTACACCCGGACAGGGAGCGCTTTCTTT. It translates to CASSYTRTGSAFF.